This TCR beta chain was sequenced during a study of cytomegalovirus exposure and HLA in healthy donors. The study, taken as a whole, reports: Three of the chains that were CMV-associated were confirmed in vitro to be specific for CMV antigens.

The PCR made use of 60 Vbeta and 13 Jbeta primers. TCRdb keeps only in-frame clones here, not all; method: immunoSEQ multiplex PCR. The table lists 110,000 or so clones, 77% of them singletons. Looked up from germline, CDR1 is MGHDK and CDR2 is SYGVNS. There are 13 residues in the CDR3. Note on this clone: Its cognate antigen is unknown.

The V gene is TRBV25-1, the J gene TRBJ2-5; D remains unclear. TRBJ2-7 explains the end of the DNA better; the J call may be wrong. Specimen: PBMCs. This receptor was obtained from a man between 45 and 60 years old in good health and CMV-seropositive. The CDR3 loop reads CASSGYGLGEQYF. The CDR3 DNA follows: TGTGCCAGCAGTGGGTACGGGTTAGGCGAGCAGTACTTC.